One and the same sample provided the 28 T cell receptor beta chains below, sequenced in a study of metastatic and nonmetastatic thyroid tumors. Prior to thyroid surgery, none of the patients had received any treatment. TCRdb called clones again from the PCR reads with MiXCR. The table includes 20,000 to 30,000 clones, about 24% detected once. The sample was tumor tissue. The receptors originated from a male donor with papillary thyroid cancer or a benign thyroid nodule (not recorded which). Some clones in this sample may be carry-over from other donors' samples.

The chain uses TRBV12-3 or TRBV12-4 and TRBJ1-5; 8 bases agree with TRBD1. There are 13 residues in the CDR3. With V trimmed by 8 bases and J by 3 bases, 3 bases remained unmatched. CDR3 region: CASRDRNNQPQHF. CDR3 in DNA: TGTGCCAGCCGGGACAGGAACAATCAGCCCCAGCATTTT.

The gene calls are TRBV9 and TRBJ2-7; TRBD2 matches 9 bases. From germline, CDR1 is SGDLS and CDR2 YYNGEE. Unmatched junction bases numbered 11, after V lost 5 bases and J lost 5 bases. This CDR3 is 15 amino acids long. CDR3 bases: TGTGCCAGCAGTACTTGGGGACTAGCTCACCACGAGCAGTACTTC. It codes for CASSTWGLAHHEQYF.

This clone was observed once. This chain connects TRBV5-1 to TRBJ1-6; possible D gene TRBD1, 5 bases. Per germline, CDR1 SGHRS and CDR2 YFSETQ. V was pared by 6 bases and J by 8 bases, with 18 bases between. This CDR3 is built from 15 residues. The CDR3 sequence: CASTHGGSWDSPLHF. In nucleotides, the CDR3 is TGCGCCAGCACTCACGGGGGGTCGTGGGATTCACCCCTCCACTTT.

This clone was seen only a few times. V and J are TRBV5-4 and TRBJ2-3, with a weak D call TRBD1 (5 bases). In germline, CDR1 is SGHNT, CDR2 YYREEE (reference sequence). There are 15 residues in the CDR3. V lost 4 bases and J 4 bases, leaving 16 bases between the germline ends. CDR3 bases: TGTGCCAGCAGCCCCTTTTTACAGGACGCAGATACGCAGTATTTT. Amino acid sequence: CASSPFLQDADTQYF.

In its sample, this clone was seen a few times. This may be a read error: a much more frequent sequence differs by one nucleotide. The chain uses TRBV28 and TRBJ2-3; D remains unclear. CDR1 is MDHEN and CDR2 is SYDVKM in the germline V gene. The CDR3 covers 15 residues. V gave up 5 bases and J gave up 6 bases, with 18 bases separating them. CDR3 sequence (DNA): TGTGCCAGCAGTGATCCCGCCTTGGTAGGGGATACGCAGTATTTT. This gives the protein CASSDPALVGDTQYF.

The V and J genes are TRBV11-2 and TRBJ2-7, with 8 bases identical to TRBD1. This CDR3 spans 14 amino acids. CDR1 and CDR2 (germline): SGHAT, FQNNGV. The chain's CDR3 is CCSSTGTGSYEQYF. The DNA for the CDR3 is TGTTGCAGCAGCACTGGGACAGGTTCCTACGAGCAGTACTTC.

Ten or more counts support this clone. At one of its ends the junction is not consistent with the germline gene, which may arise from a read error. This rearrangement joins TRBV7-9 to TRBJ1-4; D remains ambiguous. Germline V CDR1 and CDR2: SEHNR, FQNEAQ (reference sequence). The CDR3 sequence is 16 residues long. CDR3 loop: CATSPDGLATNEKLFF. CDR3 DNA sequence: TGTGCCACCAGCCCGGACGGCCTCGCAACTAATGAAAAACTGTTTTTT.

The chain couples TRBV4-2 to TRBJ2-7; 8 bases line up with TRBD2. CDR3 length equals 16 residues. Trimming took 0 bases from V and 2 from J; bases not matched to a gene: 6. Germline lookup yields CDR1 LGHNA and CDR2 YNFKEQ. The chain's CDR3 is CASSQETGLGTYEQYF. The CDR3 nucleotides read TGTGCCAGCAGCCAAGAGACGGGACTAGGAACCTACGAGCAGTACTTC.

This clone appeared many times. The same CDR3 also results from other DNA sequences found in this sample. This chain joins TRBV6-2 or TRBV6-3 and TRBJ2-1, with 8 positions matching TRBD2. The junction had 10 bases not matched to a gene; V was cut back by 11 bases and J by 10 bases. The CDR3 runs 12 residues. The germline CDR1 and CDR2 sequences are MNHEY and SVGEGT. CDR3 loop: CAARSGSGEQFF. For the CDR3, the DNA is TGTGCCGCTCGAAGCGGGAGTGGGGAGCAGTTCTTC.

Comments on this clone: A much more abundant neighbour one base away suggests this may be a read error. Other nucleotide sequences from this sample produce the same CDR3. The chain links TRBV9 to TRBJ2-7; TRBD1 aligns across 10 bases. Losses at the gene ends were 0 bases for V and 4 bases for J; bases not matched to a gene: 4. CDR3 length: 15 amino acids. Germline assignment: CDR1 SGDLS and CDR2 YYNGEE. Here the CDR3 DNA reads TGTGCCAGCAGCGTAGGTAGGACAGGGGGGTACGAGCAGTACTTC. The encoded protein is CASSVGRTGGYEQYF.

On this clone: With a much larger clone just one base away, this may be a read error. The genes are TRBV7-2 and TRBJ2-5; D is ambiguous. The CDR3 contains 14 residues. Germline lookup yields CDR1 SGHTA and CDR2 FQGNSA. V shed 6 bases and J shed 1 base, with 12 bases lying between them. This CDR3 reads CASSFKIRQETQYF. DNA for the CDR3: TGTGCCAGCAGTTTTAAAATCCGCCAAGAGACCCAGTACTTC.

V gene TRBV12-3 or TRBV12-4 combines with J gene TRBJ2-7, with 7 bases lining up with TRBD2. This CDR3 is 14 amino acids long. J lost 9 bases, V lost 3 bases, and 11 bases had no gene match. CDR3 sequence (DNA): TGTGCCAGCAGTTTTCTCGCGGGAGAGGGTGGGCAGTACTTC. This gives the protein CASSFLAGEGGQYF.

This clone was seen more than once but under ten times. This could be a read error, since a much larger clone is one nucleotide away. The V gene is TRBV28, the J gene TRBJ1-1, with 8 bases matching TRBD1. Germline trimming cut 5 bases from V and 4 bases from J; bases unmatched to any gene: 9. The CDR3 spans 15 residues. Germline V CDR1 and CDR2: MDHEN, SYDVKM. The CDR3, as DNA: TGTGCCAGCAGTCCGGACAGGGCTGTACTCACTGAAGCTTTCTTT. The encoded protein is CASSPDRAVLTEAFF.

This clone was observed many times. V and J are TRBV19 and TRBJ2-7, with 9 bases aligning to TRBD1. Germline trimming cut 5 bases from V and 4 bases from J; bases unmatched to any gene: 9. Germline-derived CDR1 and CDR2 are LNHDA and SQIVND (reference sequence). The CDR3 covers 15 residues. Here the CDR3 reads CASSRRDRASYEQYF. CDR3 DNA sequence: TGTGCCAGTAGTCGCCGGGACAGGGCTTCGTACGAGCAGTACTTC.

This clone was seen a few times. V gene TRBV7-2 combines with J gene TRBJ2-7; D ambiguous. This CDR3 spans 11 amino acids. The V gene's germline CDR1 is SGHTA and CDR2 FQGNSA. The V and J ends lost 5 bases and 5 bases respectively, with 7 bases between them. The CDR3 loop is CASSTGNEQYF. The CDR3 DNA sequence: TGTGCCAGCAGCACCGGAAACGAGCAGTACTTC. The whole variable domain, filled in from reference TRBV7-2 and TRBJ2-7, reads GAGVSQSPSNKVTEKGKDVELRCDPISGHTALYWYRQSLGQGLEFLIYFQGNSAPDKSGLPSDRFSAERTGGSVSTLTIQRTQQEDSAVYLCASSTGNEQYFGPGTRLTVT.

This clone was found many times. V gene TRBV2 combines with J gene TRBJ1-5; D may be TRBD1 (5 bases). Trimming took 3 bases from V and 2 from J, leaving 20 bases between them. Germline loops: CDR1 SNHLY, CDR2 FYNNEI. The CDR3 is made up of 18 amino acids. The CDR3 protein is CASSDYGSRGLGNQPQHF. The CDR3 nucleotides read TGTGCCAGCAGTGATTACGGAAGTAGGGGATTGGGCAATCAGCCCCAGCATTTT. Full variable domain (remainder filled in from reference TRBV2 and TRBJ1-5): EPEVTQTPSHQVTQMGQEVILRCVPISNHLYFYWYRQILGQKVEFLVSFYNNEISEKSEIFDDQFSVERPDGSNFTLKIRSTKLEDSAMYFCASSDYGSRGLGNQPQHFGDGTRLSIL.

This clone was counted at least ten times. V gene TRBV5-1 combines with J gene TRBJ2-1; the match to TRBD2 covers 11 bases. Germline trimming cut 5 bases from V and 0 bases from J; bases unmatched to any gene: 4. The germline V gene has CDR1 SGHRS and CDR2 YFSETQ. The CDR3 is made up of 16 amino acids. In DNA, the CDR3 is TGCGCCAGCAGATCGGGACTAGCGGCCTCCTACAATGAGCAGTTCTTC. Protein: CASRSGLAASYNEQFF.

Concerning this clone: Because the CDR3 is missing its conserved closing phenylalanine or tryptophan, this is likely a read error. The V gene is TRBV2, the J gene TRBJ1-1; perhaps TRBD1 as D (5 bases). Germline lookup yields CDR1 SNHLY and CDR2 FYNNEI. The length of the CDR3 is 13 residues. The CDR3 DNA reads TGTGCAAGCTCACGGGGGTTGAACACTGAAGCTTTCTTA. It translates to CASSRGLNTEAFL.

A note on this clone: This may be a read error, as it is one base from a much larger clone. The chain recombines TRBV9 with TRBJ2-1; 7 nucleotides match TRBD2. Germline V gene lookup returns CDR1 SGDLS and CDR2 YYNGEE. The ends lost 4 bases at V and 0 bases at J; junction bases unmatched: 10. This CDR3 comprises 17 residues. The CDR3 nucleotides read TGTGCCAGCAGCCCCCCGACTAGCCCCCTCTCCTACAATGAGCAGTTCTTC. It yields the protein CASSPPTSPLSYNEQFF.

As DNA, the CDR3 is TGTGCCAGCAGCTCGGGACTAGCGCCATCCTACGAGCAGTACTTC. Protein product: CASSSGLAPSYEQYF. The rearrangement links TRBV7-8 to TRBJ2-7; 10 positions match TRBD2. Trimming took 4 bases from V and 1 from J; bases not matched to a gene: 4. Germline CDR1 and CDR2: SGHVS and FQNEAQ. This CDR3 region has 15 residues.

In this sample, this clone turned up many times. A read error may explain this, as a much larger clone is one base away. This sample includes further DNA sequences coding for the same CDR3. This chain links TRBV28 with TRBJ1-5; 10 nucleotides agree with TRBD1. J gave up 5 bases and V 5 bases, and 9 bases lay outside the gene matches. Germline lookup yields CDR1 MDHEN and CDR2 SYDVKM. The CDR3 length is 16 residues. The CDR3 nucleotides are TGTGCCAGCAGTCGCCCTAGGACAGGGGGAGATCAGCCCCAGCATTTT. Translated: CASSRPRTGGDQPQHF.

V is TRBV6-5 and J is TRBJ2-1, with 9 bases identical to TRBD2. Germline V gene sequence: CDR1 MNHEY, CDR2 SVGAGI. J was trimmed by 4 bases and V by 0 bases; bases with no gene match: 7. The CDR3 runs 17 residues. The CDR3 DNA follows: TGTGCCAGCAGTTACTCGAGTCCTAGCGGGATTTACAATGAGCAGTTCTTC. The encoded protein is CASSYSSPSGIYNEQFF.

This clone was detected many times. J is TRBJ2-7 and V is TRBV15; 9 bases line up with TRBD1. CDR1 and CDR2 (germline): LNHNV, YYDKDF (reference sequence). The V gene end was trimmed by 5 bases and the J gene end by 5 bases; junction bases not matched to a gene: 7. The CDR3 runs 14 residues. DNA of the CDR3: TGTGCCACCAGCTCGGACAGGGGTCTAGACGAGCAGTACTTC. This sequence encodes CATSSDRGLDEQYF.

As for this clone: A much more abundant neighbour one base away suggests this may be a read error. The chain is built from TRBV6-4 and TRBJ2-7; the D is unclear. Germline V gene lookup returns CDR1 MRHNA and CDR2 SNTAGT. This CDR3 comprises 13 residues. The CDR3 spells CASIDLPEGEQYF. CDR3 nucleotides: TGTGCCAGCATTGACCTACCCGAAGGTGAGCAGTACTTC.

This clone showed up many times. This sequence joins TRBV20-1 and TRBJ1-5; TRBD1 is a possible D gene (6 bases). This CDR3 is built from 14 residues. CDR1 is DFQATT, CDR2 SNEGSKA, per germline (reference sequence). The V and J ends lost 4 bases and 6 bases respectively, with 16 bases between them. CDR3 residues: CSAKTGEASQPQHF. For the CDR3, the DNA is TGCAGTGCTAAGACAGGCGAGGCCAGTCAGCCCCAGCATTTT.

This clone has at least ten counts. The CDR3 bases are TGTGCCAGTAGTGGTACAGGGCGAGTGACTGAAGCTTTCTTT. This gives the protein CASSGTGRVTEAFF. J is TRBJ1-1 and V is TRBV19, with D tentatively TRBD1 (6 bases). Between the trimmed V and J ends, which lost 5 bases and 5 bases, there was a span of 15 bases. The CDR3 runs 14 residues. CDR1 and CDR2 (germline): LNHDA, SQIVND (reference sequence).

This clone was observed a few times. The chain has TRBV12-3 or TRBV12-4 and TRBJ1-2; possibly TRBD1 for D (5 bases). Deletions cut 1 base from V and 6 bases from J, with 18 bases between. The CDR3 has 16 amino acids. The CDR3 here is CASSLGLGGLSDGYTF. In DNA, the CDR3 is TGTGCCAGCAGTTTAGGGCTTGGGGGACTATCGGATGGCTACACCTTC.

The table lists this clone with many counts. The genes are TRBV7-2 and TRBJ2-7; perhaps TRBD2 as D (5 bases). Deletions cut 5 bases from V and 2 bases from J, with 13 bases between. Germline CDR1 reads SGHTA; CDR2 reads FQGNSA. The CDR3 has 14 amino acids. CDR3: CASSPNRRAYEQYF. The CDR3 nucleotides read TGTGCCAGCAGCCCGAATCGGCGGGCCTACGAGCAGTACTTC.